The 9 T cell receptor beta chains listed next were all sequenced from one sample in a study of blood T cell repertoires in COVID-19. Here immunoSEQ multiplex PCR was the method, and the copy in TCRdb shows in-frame clones only, minus some. Found here are about 400,000 clones, 87% of them singletons; the top ten hold over 1.5%. The sample comprised PBMCs or T cells enriched from blood (not recorded which). These receptors were obtained from a young woman with acute COVID-19.

The chain couples TRBV27 to TRBJ1-6; 7 positions agree with TRBD1. CDR1 is MNHEY, CDR2 SMNVEV, per germline (reference sequence). Germline trimming cut 6 bases from V and 7 bases from J; bases unmatched to any gene: 15. The CDR3 consists of 17 residues. The CDR3 DNA is TGTGCCAGCAGCACAAACCAGCGACAGGGAACCAATTCACCCCTCCACTTT. Amino acids: CASSTNQRQGTNSPLHF.

The J gene is TRBJ2-6, the V gene TRBV9; TRBD1 might be the D (6 bases). Looked up from germline, CDR1 is SGDLS and CDR2 is YYNGEE. V lost 2 bases and J lost 2, with 8 bases in between. CDR3 length: 15 amino acids. The CDR3 DNA is TGTGCCAGCAGCGTCCAGGGGACTGGGGCCAACGTCCTGACTTTC. Encoded protein: CASSVQGTGANVLTF.

The gene calls are TRBV6-5 and TRBJ2-5, with 9 bases aligning to TRBD2. J lost 7 bases, V lost 0 bases, and 3 bases had no gene match. The CDR3 is made up of 14 amino acids. CDR1 and CDR2 from the germline V gene are MNHEY and SVGAGI. The CDR3 sequence: CASSYSREGVTQYF. CDR3 nucleotides: TGTGCCAGCAGTTACTCGCGGGAGGGGGTGACCCAGTACTTC.

The chain is built from TRBV7-8 and TRBJ2-3; D not resolved. Trimming took 3 bases from V and 2 from J, leaving 9 bases between them. Germline V gene sequence: CDR1 SGHVS, CDR2 FQNEAQ. This CDR3 contains 14 residues. Here the CDR3 DNA reads TGTGCCAGCAGCTTGAGGCGGAACACAGATACGCAGTATTTT. Its translation is CASSLRRNTDTQYF.

This clone was seen more than once but under ten times. The sample contains more than one DNA sequence encoding this CDR3. V is TRBV7-9 and J is TRBJ1-2, with a possible D match to TRBD1 (5 bases). In germline, CDR1 is SEHNR, CDR2 FQNEAQ (reference sequence). This CDR3 is 15 amino acids long. The ends were cut back, 0 bases at V and 2 bases at J, with 10 bases in the middle. The CDR3 DNA reads as TGTGCCAGCAGCTTAGCCGGGGGATCGAACTATGGCTACACCTTC. Translated, it gives CASSLAGGSNYGYTF.

The chain uses TRBV6-4 and TRBJ2-7, with D possibly TRBD1 on 5 matching bases. CDR3 length equals 14 residues. CDR1 MRHNA and CDR2 SNTAGT come from the germline V gene. Deletions cut 6 bases from V and 0 bases from J, with 12 bases between. CDR3 sequence reads: CASSVFQGSYEQYF. The CDR3, as DNA: TGTGCCAGCAGCGTTTTCCAGGGCTCCTACGAGCAGTACTTC.

The rearrangement links TRBV4-1 to TRBJ2-2, with 16 bases identical to TRBD2. Germline CDR1 MGHRA, CDR2 YSYEKL. The CDR3 covers 19 residues. V shed 2 bases and J 7 bases; nucleotides not matched to a gene: 10. The CDR3 DNA is TGCGCCAGCAGCCAACTGGGACTAGCGGGAGGGCTGGGGAGCGGGGAGCTGTTTTTT. The encoded protein is CASSQLGLAGGLGSGELFF.

The V call is TRBV14, the J call TRBJ1-1; 8 bases align to TRBD1. V was pared by 4 bases and J by 4 bases, with 8 bases of the junction left unmatched. The CDR3 length is 15 residues. Germline CDR1 SGHDN, CDR2 FVKESK. The chain's CDR3 is CASSLQVTGATEAFF. The CDR3 DNA reads TGTGCCAGCAGCCTTCAAGTGACAGGGGCCACTGAAGCTTTCTTT.

CDR3 coding DNA: TGTGCCAGCAGGCACAGGGAGCGTCAGCCCCAGCATTTT. Its translation is CASRHRERQPQHF. This chain uses TRBV28 with TRBJ1-5; a weak D match, TRBD1 (6 bases). The germline V gene encodes CDR1 MDHEN and CDR2 SYDVKM. Trimming shortened V by 6 bases and J by 6 bases, and 12 bases separated the two germline ends. The CDR3 totals 13 residues.